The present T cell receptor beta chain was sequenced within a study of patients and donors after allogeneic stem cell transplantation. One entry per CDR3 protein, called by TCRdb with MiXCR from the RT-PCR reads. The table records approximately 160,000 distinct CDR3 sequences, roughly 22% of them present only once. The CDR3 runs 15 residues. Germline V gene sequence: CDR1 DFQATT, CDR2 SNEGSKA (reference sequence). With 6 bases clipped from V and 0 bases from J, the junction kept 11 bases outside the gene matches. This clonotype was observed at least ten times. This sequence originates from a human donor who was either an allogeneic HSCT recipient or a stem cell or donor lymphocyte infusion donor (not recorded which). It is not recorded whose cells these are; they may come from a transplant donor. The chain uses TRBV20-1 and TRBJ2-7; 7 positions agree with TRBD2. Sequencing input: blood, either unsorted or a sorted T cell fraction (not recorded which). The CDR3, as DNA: TGCAGTGCCGACCGTGGGAGCGGGAACTCCTACGAGCAGTACTTC. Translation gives CSADRGSGNSYEQYF.